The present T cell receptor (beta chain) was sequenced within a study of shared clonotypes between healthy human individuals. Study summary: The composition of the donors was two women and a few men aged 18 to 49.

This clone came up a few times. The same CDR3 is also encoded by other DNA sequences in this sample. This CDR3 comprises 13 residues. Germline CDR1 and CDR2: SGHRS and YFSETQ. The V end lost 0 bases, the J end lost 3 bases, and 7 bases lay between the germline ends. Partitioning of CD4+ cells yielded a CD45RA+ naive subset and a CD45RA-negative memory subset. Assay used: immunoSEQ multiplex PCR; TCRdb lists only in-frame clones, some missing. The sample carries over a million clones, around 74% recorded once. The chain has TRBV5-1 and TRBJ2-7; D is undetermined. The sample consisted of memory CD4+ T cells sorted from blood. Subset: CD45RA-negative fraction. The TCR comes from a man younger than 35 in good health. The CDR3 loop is CASSLEGNYEQYF. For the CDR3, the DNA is TGCGCCAGCAGCTTGGAAGGAAACTACGAGCAGTACTTC.